This T cell receptor (beta chain) was sequenced in a study of T cells in Graves' hyperthyroidism and ophthalmopathy. Study overall: Before treatment of any kind, peripheral blood was taken at initial diagnosis.

There are 12 residues in the CDR3. Between the trimmed V and J ends, which lost 0 bases and 6 bases, there was a span of 7 bases. Looked up from germline, CDR1 is SGDLS and CDR2 is YYNGEE. Study-level results: Model-based prediction identified ophthalmopathy a median approximately 6.2 months prior to its onset.

Amplified TCR beta CDR3 regions derived from RNA transcripts. First-round RT-PCR targeting the TCR CDR3 was performed with the HTBI primer set. A single record per CDR3 protein comes from TCRdb applying MiXCR to the multiplex PCR reads. The repertoire includes some 320,000 distinct CDR3 sequences, roughly 13% of them detected once, and 30% to 40% sits in the top ten. This clonotype was recorded a few times. Its matching antigen is unknown. The chain joins TRBV9 to TRBJ2-7; D gene ambiguous. The TCR sequence derives from a middle-aged woman with Graves' ophthalmopathy. Sequences were obtained from blood. The CDR3 DNA is TGTGCCAGCAGCGTAGGAGACTCCGAGCAGTACTTC. Amino acids: CASSVGDSEQYF.